A single sample is the source of the 25 T cell receptor beta chains below, sequenced in a study of Ad26.COV2.S vaccination and SARS-CoV-2 variants. Treatment here: over 15 received Ad26.COV2.S at low or high dose, single or two shots; about five received placebo; per-sample allocation not given. The investigators took samples on day 63 after the first vaccine or placebo injection. Sequencing was performed with immunoSEQ multiplex PCR; in TCRdb, only in-frame clones are kept and a portion is missing. The repertoire consists of 440,000 or so clones, with about nine tenths occurring once and the leading ten covering more than 1.5%. This specimen was peripheral blood, taken in a trial of Ad26.COV2.S vaccine versus placebo. These TCRs come from a person between 18 and 65 years old who received the Ad26.COV2.S COVID-19 vaccine or a placebo.

This clone was detected only once. The V gene is TRBV7-6, the J gene TRBJ1-5, with D maybe TRBD1 (6 bases). Germline V lookup: CDR1 SGHVS, CDR2 FNYEAQ. The CDR3 totals 13 residues. V was shortened by 2 bases and J by 10 bases, with 12 bases between the two germline ends. CDR3 protein: CASSLRDIEPQHF. DNA of the CDR3: TGTGCCAGCAGCTTAAGGGACATCGAACCCCAGCATTTT.

J is TRBJ1-2 and V is TRBV4-3, with a weak D call TRBD1 (6 bases). CDR3 size: 15 residues. Germline V gene data show CDR1 as LGHNA and CDR2 as YSLEER. Trimming removed 1 base from V and 3 bases from J, with 12 bases in between. The chain's CDR3 is CASSQVAGADYGYTF. The CDR3 DNA follows: TGCGCCAGCAGCCAAGTAGCAGGGGCGGACTATGGCTACACCTTC.

V and J are TRBV19 and TRBJ2-1, with D possibly TRBD1 on 6 matching bases. CDR1 and CDR2 from the germline V gene are LNHDA and SQIVND (reference sequence). The ends were cut back, 10 bases at V and 0 bases at J, with 19 bases in the middle. There are 16 residues in the CDR3. The DNA of the CDR3 is TGTGCCACTCGGGACAATCCGTCGAGCTCCTACAATGAGCAGTTCTTC. The encoded protein is CATRDNPSSSYNEQFF.

The chain uses TRBV27 and TRBJ2-1, with 11 bases that match TRBD2. CDR3 length: 16 amino acids. Per the germline V gene, CDR1 is MNHEY and CDR2 is SMNVEV (reference sequence). V trimming: 1 base; J trimming: 8 bases; junction bases outside the gene matches: 7. The CDR3, as DNA: TGTGCCAGCAGTTTATTTAGGCTAGCGGGGGGCTATGAGCAGTTCTTC. This gives the protein CASSLFRLAGGYEQFF.

The chain combines TRBV7-2 with TRBJ2-2; either TRBD1 or TRBD2 may fit D (5 bases each). The CDR3 has 15 amino acids. Germline V gene data show CDR1 as SGHTA and CDR2 as FQGNSA. V lost 4 bases and J lost 6, with 15 bases in between. CDR3 coding DNA: TGTGCCAGCAGCTCCCGGGACCTGGCGCCCGGGGAGCTGTTTTTT. It is translated as CASSSRDLAPGELFF.

The chain uses TRBV7-6 and TRBJ2-1; 8 bases line up with TRBD2. This CDR3 contains 16 residues. The junction had 7 bases not matched to a gene; V was cut back by 2 bases and J by 4 bases. Germline V gives CDR1 SGHVS, CDR2 FNYEAQ. The CDR3 loop is CASSLNSGGQYNEQFF. CDR3 nucleotide sequence: TGTGCCAGCAGCTTAAATTCGGGGGGGCAGTACAATGAGCAGTTCTTC.

The chain employs TRBV19 and TRBJ2-7; 10 bases are a match to TRBD1. CDR1 and CDR2 (germline): LNHDA, SQIVND (reference sequence). The CDR3 sequence is 15 residues long. With V trimmed by 1 base and J by 3 bases, 3 bases remained unmatched. The CDR3 DNA follows: TGTGCCAGTAGTATAGCGACAGGGGGCATCTACGAGCAGTACTTC. Its protein is CASSIATGGIYEQYF.

The V call is TRBV6-5, the J call TRBJ1-2; D not resolved. V lost 10 bases and J 2 bases, leaving 17 bases between the germline ends. The length of the CDR3 is 14 residues. CDR1 is MNHEY, CDR2 SVGAGI, per germline. CDR3 sequence: CATDYRTGNYGYTF. The CDR3 nucleotides read TGTGCCACCGATTACCGGACGGGGAACTATGGCTACACCTTC.

The rearrangement links TRBV6-1 to TRBJ1-5, with D possibly TRBD1 on 5 matching bases. The CDR3 runs to 18 residues. The V end lost 2 bases, the J end lost 3 bases, and 20 bases lay between the germline ends. Germline V lookup: CDR1 MNHNS, CDR2 SASEGT. CDR3 loop: CASSERIGSGTVNQPQHF. The CDR3 region has the DNA TGTGCCAGCAGTGAAAGGATCGGATCGGGGACGGTCAATCAGCCCCAGCATTTT.

The rearrangement joins TRBV28 to TRBJ1-2, with D unclear. CDR1 is MDHEN and CDR2 is SYDVKM in the germline V gene. The germline V and J ends were trimmed by 3 bases and 2 bases, with 7 bases remaining between them. This CDR3 region has 13 residues. The CDR3 coding sequence is TGTGCCAGCAGTTTCCAACGAAACTATGGCTACACCTTC. It codes for CASSFQRNYGYTF.

The chain couples TRBV28 to TRBJ2-4; 10 nucleotides line up with TRBD1. The V segment lost 7 bases and the J segment 7 bases; nucleotides outside the gene matches: 13. This CDR3 comprises 16 residues. Per the germline V gene, CDR1 is MDHEN and CDR2 is SYDVKM. CDR3 coding DNA: TGTGCCAGCACCTTCAGGAGGGGACAGGGGAGGAACATTCAGTACTTC. It specifies CASTFRRGQGRNIQYF. Looking up the rest from reference TRBV28 and TRBJ2-4 gives the full variable domain: DVKVTQSSRYLVKRTGEKVFLECVQDMDHENMFWYRQDPGLGLRLIYFSYDVKMKEKGDIPEGYSVSREKKERFSLILESASTNQTSMYLCASTFRRGQGRNIQYFGAGTRLSVL.

V and J are TRBV2 and TRBJ2-2; TRBD1 might be the D (5 bases). The V gene lost 6 bases and the J gene lost 5 bases, with 16 bases spanning the gap. Germline lookup yields CDR1 SNHLY and CDR2 FYNNEI. CDR3 size: 15 residues. The CDR3 DNA reads TGTGCCAGCAGAGCCGACAGACTGGAGACCGGGGAGCTGTTTTTT. Translated, it gives CASRADRLETGELFF.

This chain links TRBV19 with TRBJ1-2; D not certain. The CDR3 contains 14 residues. V lost 7 bases and J lost 2, with 14 bases in between. The germline V gene has CDR1 LNHDA and CDR2 SQIVND (reference sequence). Here the CDR3 reads CASTPRIPNYGYTF. The CDR3 DNA reads as TGTGCCAGTACCCCAAGGATCCCCAACTATGGCTACACCTTC. Full variable domain (remainder filled in from reference TRBV19 and TRBJ1-2): DGGITQSPKYLFRKEGQNVTLSCEQNLNHDAMYWYRQDPGQGLRLIYYSQIVNDFQKGDIAEGYSVSREKKESFPLTVTSAQKNPTAFYLCASTPRIPNYGYTFGSGTRLTVV.

This rearrangement joins TRBV4-3 to TRBJ1-2, with TRBD1 matching over 7 bases. CDR3 length: 17 residues. The germline V gene encodes CDR1 LGHNA and CDR2 YSLEER. V was pared by 0 bases and J by 5 bases, with 12 bases of the junction left unmatched. CDR3 region: CASSQEVGKGARYGYTF. CDR3 sequence (DNA): TGCGCCAGCAGCCAAGAAGTCGGGAAGGGGGCGAGGTATGGCTACACCTTC.

The chain joins TRBV11-2 to TRBJ1-3; TRBD1 might be the D (5 bases). Trimming shortened V by 4 bases and J by 7 bases, and 20 bases separated the two germline ends. Germline V lookup: CDR1 SGHAT, CDR2 FQNNGV. The CDR3 covers 16 residues. In nucleotides, the CDR3 is TGTGCCAGCAGCTGGCCGGCGGGGGTCCCAGTCAACACCATATATTTT. It specifies CASSWPAGVPVNTIYF.

This clone was found once. The chain employs TRBV2 and TRBJ2-7; D is possibly TRBD2 (5 bases). Trimming took off 9 bases at V and 0 bases at J, with 15 bases between the two ends. From germline, CDR1 is SNHLY and CDR2 FYNNEI. The CDR3 length is 14 residues. CDR3 sequence reads: CASDLPGSSYEQYF. As DNA, the CDR3 is TGTGCCAGTGACTTACCGGGGAGCTCCTACGAGCAGTACTTC.

The chain links TRBV15 to TRBJ1-2; 10 bases are a match to TRBD1. The V gene end was trimmed by 3 bases and the J gene end by 8 bases; junction bases not matched to a gene: 9. Germline V gene sequence: CDR1 LNHNV, CDR2 YYDKDF (reference sequence). CDR3 length: 15 amino acids. As DNA, the CDR3 is TGTGCCACCAGCAGGAGTGACAGGGGGCAGCGCGGCTACACCTTC. This encodes CATSRSDRGQRGYTF. Supplemented by reference TRBV15 and TRBJ1-2, the full variable domain reads DAMVIQNPRYQVTQFGKPVTLSCSQTLNHNVMYWYQQKSSQAPKLLFHYYDKDFNNEADTPDNFQSRRPNTSFCFLDIRSPGLGDTAMYLCATSRSDRGQRGYTFGSGTRLTVV.

The rearrangement joins TRBV12-3 or TRBV12-4 to TRBJ1-2; D is ambiguous. The CDR3 is made up of 12 amino acids. With 6 bases removed from V and 5 bases from J, the gap between germline ends came to 10 bases. The chain's CDR3 is CASSKIFYGYTF. CDR3 nucleotide sequence: TGTGCCAGCAGCAAGATATTTTATGGCTACACCTTC.

The gene calls are TRBV4-3 and TRBJ2-2; TRBD1 agrees at 12 bases. In germline, CDR1 is LGHNA, CDR2 YSLEER. V gave up 4 bases and J gave up 8 bases; unmatched junction bases: 5. The CDR3 is 15 amino acids. CDR3 loop: CASSRGTGGAGELFF. The CDR3 region has the DNA TGCGCCAGCAGCCGAGGGACAGGGGGCGCGGGGGAGCTGTTTTTT.

This chain uses TRBV29-1 with TRBJ1-2; the match to TRBD1 covers 7 bases. CDR3 size: 12 residues. V lost 7 bases and J lost 3; bases outside the gene matches: 5. CDR1 and CDR2 (germline): SQVTM, ANQGSEA. CDR3 in DNA: TGCAGCGGGGGACAGTCTGACTATGGCTACACCTTC. It translates to CSGGQSDYGYTF.

V gene TRBV11-2 combines with J gene TRBJ2-7; TRBD1 matches 7 bases. The CDR3 contains 16 residues. J was trimmed by 2 bases and V by 6 bases; bases with no gene match: 13. Germline V gives CDR1 SGHAT, CDR2 FQNNGV. CDR3 in amino acids: CASSRQAPGTAYEQYF. In DNA, the CDR3 is TGTGCCAGCAGTCGACAAGCACCCGGGACAGCCTACGAGCAGTACTTC.

In this sample, this clone turned up once. J is TRBJ1-5 and V is TRBV10-2; D is ambiguous. V lost 0 bases, J lost 7 bases, and 4 bases lay in between. CDR1 is WSHSY, CDR2 SAAADI, per germline. The CDR3 sequence is 12 residues long. CDR3 in DNA: TGCGCCAGCAGTGAGTCAAGGCAGCCCCAGCATTTT. It translates to CASSESRQPQHF.

This chain links TRBV11-2 with TRBJ2-7, with 10 nucleotides matching TRBD1. Trimming took 5 bases from V and 6 from J; bases not matched to a gene: 4. The CDR3 extends over 13 amino acids. CDR1 and CDR2 from the germline V gene are SGHAT and FQNNGV. This chain's CDR3 is CASSPRDRGEQYF. CDR3 DNA sequence: TGTGCCAGCAGCCCCCGGGACAGGGGCGAGCAGTACTTC.

This chain joins TRBV30 and TRBJ1-1, with D possibly TRBD1 on 6 matching bases. The V end lost 5 bases, the J end lost 7 bases, and 14 bases lay between the germline ends. The CDR3 loop spans 12 amino acids. Germline values: CDR1 GTSNPN, CDR2 SVGIG (reference sequence). CDR3 protein: CAWGNRDGEAFF. The CDR3 DNA follows: TGTGCCTGGGGGAACAGGGACGGTGAAGCTTTCTTT. The complete variable domain, with remaining parts taken from reference TRBV30 and TRBJ1-1, reads SQTIHQWPATLVQPVGSPLSLECTVEGTSNPNLYWYRQAAGRGLQLLFYSVGIGQISSEVPQNLSASRPQDRQFILSSKKLLLSDSGFYLCAWGNRDGEAFFGQGTRLTVV.

V usage is TRBV7-9 and J usage is TRBJ1-2; maybe TRBD1 (5 bases). The CDR3 is made up of 13 amino acids. Germline V gene lookup returns CDR1 SEHNR and CDR2 FQNEAQ (reference sequence). Trimming cost V 5 bases and J 0 bases, with 7 bases left between them. The CDR3 protein is CASSDRANYGYTF. DNA of the CDR3: TGTGCCAGCAGCGACAGAGCTAACTATGGCTACACCTTC.